Listed here are 23 T cell receptor beta chains from one sample, sequenced in a study of cytomegalovirus exposure and HLA in healthy donors. The PCR was carried out with 60 Vbeta primers and 13 Jbeta primers. Method: immunoSEQ multiplex PCR; TCRdb's copy keeps in-frame clones and lacks some. The table includes 120,000 to 150,000 clones, 75% to 80% detected once. Sequencing was done on a sample of PBMCs. These receptors came from a female donor in good health and CMV-seronegative.

This chain connects TRBV14 to TRBJ1-1; a possible D gene is TRBD1 (5 bases). V gave up 6 bases and J gave up 7 bases, with 15 bases separating them. Germline CDR1 is SGHDN and CDR2 is FVKESK. The CDR3 spans 13 residues. The CDR3 reads CASRLETVNEAFF. The DNA for the CDR3 is TGTGCCAGCAGGCTGGAGACAGTAAATGAAGCTTTCTTT.

This clone appeared once. The chain has TRBV4-2 and TRBJ2-7; 10 nucleotides line up with TRBD2. The CDR3 extends over 15 amino acids. The V segment lost 0 bases and the J segment 7 bases; nucleotides outside the gene matches: 6. The germline gives CDR1 LGHNA, CDR2 YNFKEQ. The CDR3 DNA reads as TGTGCCAGCAGCCAAGAGGAGCGGGGGGGAGGGGAGCAGTACTTC. This translates into CASSQEERGGGEQYF.

The gene calls are TRBV7-2 and TRBJ2-2, with 7 bases identical to TRBD2. Unmatched junction bases numbered 4, after V lost 1 base and J lost 2 bases. The CDR3 length is 16 residues. From germline, CDR1 is SGHTA and CDR2 FQGNSA. CDR3 in amino acids: CASSLGGGVNTGELFF. The CDR3 DNA sequence: TGTGCCAGCAGCTTAGGGGGGGGAGTAAACACCGGGGAGCTGTTTTTT.

This chain uses TRBV28 with TRBJ2-5; D possibly corresponds to TRBD1 (6 bases). Germline V CDR1 and CDR2: MDHEN, SYDVKM. Trimming pared 6 bases from V and 5 bases from J, leaving 13 bases between. The CDR3 is 13 amino acids. The chain's CDR3 is CASRTQGNETQYF. The CDR3 bases are TGTGCCAGCAGAACGCAGGGGAACGAGACCCAGTACTTC.

The chain has TRBV5-4 and TRBJ2-1; 10 bases map to TRBD2. Trimming took 2 bases from V and 0 from J; bases not matched to a gene: 14. This CDR3 has 20 residues. Germline loops: CDR1 SGHNT, CDR2 YYREEE (reference sequence). The DNA of the CDR3 is TGTGCCAGCAGCTTAGGAGCCGGGCTAGCGGGGGTAAGCTCCTACAATGAGCAGTTCTTC. This gives the protein CASSLGAGLAGVSSYNEQFF.

As DNA, the CDR3 is TGTGCCAGCAGTCTAAAGAGCTCCTACGAGCAGTACTTC. Translation: CASSLKSSYEQYF. This chain joins TRBV6-5 and TRBJ2-5; no reliable D call. The J call is doubtful: the DNA matches TRBJ2-7 better. The CDR3 totals 13 residues. Germline loops: CDR1 MNHEY, CDR2 SVGAGI.

For the CDR3, the DNA is TGCGCCAGCAGTTGGAGGGACAGATCCTATGGCTACACCTTC. This sequence encodes CASSWRDRSYGYTF. This chain links TRBV10-2 with TRBJ1-2; 7 nucleotides line up with TRBD1. Germline CDR1 WSHSY, CDR2 SAAADI. V lost 5 bases, J lost 4 bases, and 7 bases stayed unmatched. The CDR3 runs 14 residues.

V is TRBV7-8 and J is TRBJ1-5, with 8 positions matching TRBD1. Per the germline V gene, CDR1 is SGHVS and CDR2 is FQNEAQ. Losses at the gene ends were 4 bases for V and 4 bases for J; bases not matched to a gene: 9. This CDR3 is built from 16 residues. This CDR3 reads CASSSTGTGTNQPQHF. As DNA, the CDR3 is TGTGCCAGCAGCTCAACCGGGACAGGTACGAATCAGCCCCAGCATTTT.

The chain links TRBV5-1 to TRBJ2-7; TRBD2 is a possible D gene (5 bases). This CDR3 has 13 amino acids. Trimming pared 2 bases from V and 6 bases from J, leaving 12 bases between. Germline CDR1 SGHRS, CDR2 YFSETQ. This chain's CDR3 is CASSLKGSAEQYF. CDR3 DNA sequence: TGCGCCAGCAGCTTAAAAGGGAGCGCCGAGCAGTACTTC.

The CDR3: CASTSIGLGLGETQYF. The CDR3 DNA follows: TGTGCCAGCACCTCGATTGGGCTGGGGCTTGGGGAGACCCAGTACTTC. This chain joins TRBV7-9 and TRBJ2-5; perhaps TRBD1 as D (5 bases). V was pared by 7 bases and J by 5 bases, with 23 bases between. Germline V gives CDR1 SEHNR, CDR2 FQNEAQ (reference sequence). This CDR3 region has 16 residues.

This CDR3 reads CASSLAGEPYNEQFF. The CDR3 bases are TGTGCCAGCAGCTTAGCCGGTGAACCATACAATGAGCAGTTCTTC. The V call is TRBV13, the J call TRBJ2-1; D is undetermined. CDR3 length: 15 amino acids. The V gene lost 1 base and the J gene lost 4 bases, with 11 bases spanning the gap. The germline CDR1 and CDR2 sequences are PRHDT and FYEKMQ (reference sequence).

This clone occurred once. The J gene is TRBJ2-1, the V gene TRBV5-8; 10 nucleotides agree with TRBD2. This CDR3 has 18 residues. Germline CDR1 is SGHTS and CDR2 is YDEGEE. V was clipped by 4 bases and J by 6 bases; unmatched bases: 16. Written as DNA, the CDR3 is TGTGCCAGCAGCCCTGCCCCACCTAGCGGGAGATGGCGCAATGAGCAGTTCTTC. It yields the protein CASSPAPPSGRWRNEQFF.

CDR3 region: CASSISGGQETQYF. CDR3 in DNA: TGTGCCAGTAGTATAAGCGGCGGACAAGAGACCCAGTACTTC. The genes are TRBV19 and TRBJ2-5, with D maybe TRBD2 (5 bases). The CDR3 covers 14 residues. Germline V gene lookup returns CDR1 LNHDA and CDR2 SQIVND (reference sequence). Trimming cost V 2 bases and J 2 bases, with 9 bases left between them.

The chain joins TRBV10-1 to TRBJ1-1; D is ambiguous. The germline V gene has CDR1 WNHNN and CDR2 SYGVQD (reference sequence). This CDR3 spans 14 amino acids. Deletions cut 0 bases from V and 5 bases from J, with 10 bases between. CDR3 bases: TGCGCCAGCAGTGAGTCTAGTGTTAGAACTGAAGCTTTCTTT. Its translation is CASSESSVRTEAFF.

The chain joins TRBV11-2 to TRBJ2-7; 13 bases line up with TRBD2. Germline loops: CDR1 SGHAT, CDR2 FQNNGV. V dropped 5 bases and J dropped 3; count of bases not matched to a gene: 10. The CDR3 covers 17 residues. The CDR3 region has the DNA TGTGCCAGCAGCCGAACCCTCGGACTAGCGGGAGACTACGAGCAGTACTTC. Translated, it gives CASSRTLGLAGDYEQYF.

This clone was counted only a few times. The chain uses TRBV28 and TRBJ1-1; TRBD1 is a possible D gene (6 bases). Trimming took off 7 bases at V and 11 bases at J, with 29 bases between the two ends. The germline V gene encodes CDR1 MDHEN and CDR2 SYDVKM. There are 16 residues in the CDR3. This CDR3 reads CASTRVDSRTGTRAFF. The CDR3 region has the DNA TGTGCCAGCACGCGAGTAGATTCCCGTACAGGGACGCGGGCTTTCTTT.

The chain carries TRBV5-1 and TRBJ2-5, with D tentatively TRBD1 (6 bases). The CDR3 extends over 15 amino acids. Germline V gene sequence: CDR1 SGHRS, CDR2 YFSETQ. The V end lost 0 bases, the J end lost 2 bases, and 11 bases lay between the germline ends. This CDR3 reads CASSLATGQQETQYF. The CDR3 DNA sequence: TGCGCCAGCAGCTTGGCTACTGGACAGCAAGAGACCCAGTACTTC.

The J gene is TRBJ1-1, the V gene TRBV6-5; possibly TRBD1 for D (6 bases). This CDR3 contains 14 residues. The germline gives CDR1 MNHEY, CDR2 SVGAGI. Trimming stripped 2 bases from V and 7 bases from J, with 14 bases between. CDR3 loop: CASSYGQGRVEAFF. CDR3 coding DNA: TGTGCCAGCAGTTACGGTCAGGGGCGGGTTGAAGCTTTCTTT.

In this sample, this clone turned up once. This rearrangement joins TRBV4-1 to TRBJ2-4; TRBD1 matches at 7 bases. The CDR3 loop spans 16 amino acids. CDR1 is MGHRA and CDR2 is YSYEKL in the germline V gene. The trim removed 2 bases at V and 0 bases at J, leaving 4 bases unmatched. The DNA for the CDR3 is TGCGCCAGCAGCCAAACAGGGGTACTAGCCAAAAACATTCAGTACTTC. Amino acid sequence: CASSQTGVLAKNIQYF.

The V call is TRBV19, the J call TRBJ2-5; D may be TRBD1 (6 bases). The DNA matches TRBJ2-7 better at its end, which makes the J call doubtful. Looked up from germline, CDR1 is LNHDA and CDR2 is SQIVND (reference sequence). The CDR3 contains 13 residues. The DNA for the CDR3 is TGTGCCAGTAGTACGACAGGCTACTACGAGCAGTACTTC. Translation gives CASSTTGYYEQYF.

This clone was seen only once. The rearrangement links TRBV7-6 to TRBJ2-2; 11 positions agree with TRBD1. The length of the CDR3 is 17 residues. V dropped 4 bases and J dropped 7; count of bases not matched to a gene: 11. Germline V lookup: CDR1 SGHVS, CDR2 FNYEAQ. The CDR3 here is CASSYGQGAFSDGELFF. In nucleotides, the CDR3 is TGTGCCAGCAGCTACGGACAGGGGGCGTTTTCTGACGGGGAGCTGTTTTTT.

The gene calls are TRBV7-8 and TRBJ2-1; the D gene is possibly TRBD2 (5 bases). The CDR3 is made up of 15 amino acids. V lost 5 bases and J 0 bases, leaving 11 bases between the germline ends. CDR1 and CDR2 from the germline V gene are SGHVS and FQNEAQ. The CDR3 DNA is TGTGCCAGCAGCCCCGCCGGGGTCTCCTACAATGAGCAGTTCTTC. Its translation: CASSPAGVSYNEQFF.

Only one count was recorded for this clone. The chain recombines TRBV9 with TRBJ2-7, with D perhaps TRBD2 (5 bases). Trimming removed 3 bases at V and 1 base at J, with 14 bases between. The CDR3 has 15 amino acids. Germline V gene sequence: CDR1 SGDLS, CDR2 YYNGEE. The CDR3 DNA sequence: TGTGCCAGCAGCGAGGGTGCTGGAGGTTCCTACGAGCAGTACTTC. This codes for CASSEGAGGSYEQYF.